What follows are 22 T cell receptor beta chains derived from one specimen sequenced in a study of Graves' ophthalmopathy and Graves' hyperthyroidism (dated by TCRdb to the late 2010s). Sequencing used an Illumina HiSeq 2000. TCR beta CDR3 regions were amplified from RNA transcripts for repertoire sequencing. A first-round RT-PCR used HTBI primers with the Qiagen OneStep RT-PCR kit, followed by a second-round multiplex PCR, size selection and purification. Clones were called with MiXCR by TCRdb after fastp trimmed the public reads at Q25, and only in-frame beta chains were retained. Rows are unified per CDR3 protein, each entry keeping the most common DNA and genes. In this sample the table shows under 60,000 distinct CDR3 sequences, approximately 50% of which occur a single time. Over 3.5% of the sample belongs to the ten largest clones. Sequencing input: peripheral blood. These receptors were collected from an adult woman with Graves' ophthalmopathy.

This clonotype showed up many times. V usage is TRBV6-1 and J usage is TRBJ2-1; a weak D match, TRBD2 (6 bases). The CDR3 is 14 residues long. Trimming cost V 7 bases and J 0 bases, with 10 bases left between them. Looked up from germline, CDR1 is MNHNS and CDR2 is SASEGT. The CDR3 protein is CASKGGSSYNEQFF. The CDR3 DNA sequence: TGTGCCAGCAAGGGAGGAAGCTCCTACAATGAGCAGTTCTTC.

This clonotype was seen repeatedly, ten times or more. The chain combines TRBV28 with TRBJ1-2; D is undetermined. V lost 6 bases and J lost 8, with 19 bases in between. Germline V gene data show CDR1 as MDHEN and CDR2 as SYDVKM. CDR3 length equals 14 residues. CDR3 nucleotides: TGTGCCAGCAGCCCATCCCTCGGGCCCCGGGGCTACACCTTC. It is translated as CASSPSLGPRGYTF.

The chain uses TRBV7-6 and TRBJ2-5, with 10 bases aligning to TRBD1. CDR3 length: 14 amino acids. Per the germline V gene, CDR1 is SGHVS and CDR2 is FNYEAQ. V shed 3 bases, J shed 5 bases, and the junction held 3 bases outside the gene matches. CDR3 DNA: TGTGCCAGCAGCTTGGGGACAGGGGTCGAGACCCAGTACTTC. The encoded protein is CASSLGTGVETQYF. Looking up the rest from reference TRBV7-6 and TRBJ2-5 gives the full variable domain: GAGVSQSPRYKVTKRGQDVALRCDPISGHVSLYWYRQALGQGPEFLTYFNYEAQQDKSGLPNDRFSAERPEGSISTLTIQRTEQRDSAMYRCASSLGTGVETQYFGPGTRLLVL.

This clonotype was observed many times. The chain joins TRBV5-1 to TRBJ2-1; 8 nucleotides align to TRBD1. The germline V gene encodes CDR1 SGHRS and CDR2 YFSETQ. The J segment lost 7 bases and the V segment lost 2 bases, leaving 5 bases of the junction unmatched. The CDR3 has 14 amino acids. The DNA of the CDR3 is TGCGCCAGCAGCTTAGGACAGGGACCAAATGAGCAGTTCTTC. As protein: CASSLGQGPNEQFF.

This clonotype was counted ten times or more. The chain has TRBV7-2 and TRBJ2-1; TRBD2 matches 7 bases. Germline values: CDR1 SGHTA, CDR2 FQGNSA. The CDR3 has 16 amino acids. Unmatched junction bases numbered 7, after V lost 5 bases and J lost 0 bases. The CDR3 loop reads CASSRWRESSYNEQFF. For the CDR3, the DNA is TGTGCCAGCAGCCGCTGGCGGGAGAGCTCCTACAATGAGCAGTTCTTC.

This clonotype was counted at least ten times. At one end the junction does not follow the germline gene, possibly because of a read error. The chain combines TRBV7-9 with TRBJ1-5; 9 bases are a match to TRBD1. CDR1 is SEHNR and CDR2 is FQNEAQ in the germline V gene (reference sequence). The CDR3 length is 13 residues. This CDR3 reads CASSPLTGTGLYF. The CDR3 nucleotides are TGTGCCAGCAGCCCTCTGACCGGGACAGGGCTGTATTTT.

The rearrangement joins TRBV30 to TRBJ2-2; D gene ambiguous. The CDR3 consists of 12 residues. Trimming pared 5 bases from V and 0 bases from J, leaving 4 bases between. Germline V gene lookup returns CDR1 GTSNPN and CDR2 SVGIG (reference sequence). The chain's CDR3 is CAWGSNTGELFF. In nucleotides, the CDR3 is TGTGCCTGGGGGTCGAACACCGGGGAGCTGTTTTTT.

This clonotype was counted at least ten times. The chain combines TRBV5-6 with TRBJ2-7; the D is unclear. Germline values: CDR1 SGHDT, CDR2 YYEEEE. The CDR3 is 14 amino acids. V dropped 0 bases and J dropped 2 bases, with 9 bases sitting between them. The DNA of the CDR3 is TGTGCCAGCAGCTTGGGGCTCCTCACCTACGAGCAGTACTTC. Translation gives CASSLGLLTYEQYF.

This clonotype was observed many times. This chain uses TRBV19 with TRBJ2-1; 8 positions match TRBD2. This CDR3 is 15 amino acids long. Germline V gene sequence: CDR1 LNHDA, CDR2 SQIVND (reference sequence). V trimming: 4 bases; J trimming: 9 bases; junction bases outside the gene matches: 11. CDR3 region: CASSTGLELNSEQFF. In DNA form, the CDR3 reads TGTGCCAGTAGTACGGGACTAGAGTTGAACAGTGAGCAGTTCTTC.

V gene TRBV2 combines with J gene TRBJ2-2; no reliable D call. The CDR3 consists of 10 residues. Trimming left V 5 bases short and J 6 bases short, with 1 base between. CDR1 and CDR2 (germline): SNHLY, FYNNEI. This CDR3 reads CASSPGELFF. The DNA for the CDR3 is TGTGCCAGCAGTCCCGGGGAGCTGTTTTTT. Supplemented by reference TRBV2 and TRBJ2-2, the full variable domain reads EPEVTQTPSHQVTQMGQEVILRCVPISNHLYFYWYRQILGQKVEFLVSFYNNEISEKSEIFDDQFSVERPDGSNFTLKIRSTKLEDSAMYFCASSPGELFFGEGSRLTVL.

The chain employs TRBV10-2 and TRBJ1-5; D ambiguous. Looked up from germline, CDR1 is WSHSY and CDR2 is SAAADI. V shed 2 bases and J shed 6 bases, with 20 bases lying between them. The CDR3 covers 17 residues. CDR3: CASSERESGYQSQPQHF. The CDR3 DNA follows: TGCGCCAGCAGTGAGCGGGAGTCTGGGTACCAGAGTCAGCCCCAGCATTTT.

This clonotype was seen a single time. V and J are TRBV10-1 and TRBJ1-6, with D hard to call. Germline V lookup: CDR1 WNHNN, CDR2 SYGVQD (reference sequence). There are 10 residues in the CDR3. The ends were cut back, 2 bases at V and 11 bases at J, with 1 base in the middle. The CDR3 nucleotides are TGCGCCAGCAGTGAGACACCCCTCCACTTT. Its protein is CASSETPLHF.

This clonotype has at least ten counts. V usage is TRBV19 and J usage is TRBJ2-7, with TRBD2 matching over 8 bases. The CDR3 totals 15 residues. Germline trimming cut 6 bases from V and 7 bases from J; bases unmatched to any gene: 14. Germline V CDR1 and CDR2: LNHDA, SQIVND (reference sequence). The CDR3 nucleotides are TGTGCCAGTAGATATAAGGCGGGAGGAGTCGGAGAGCAGTACTTC. Its translation is CASRYKAGGVGEQYF.

The chain employs TRBV7-2 and TRBJ2-2, with 7 bases that match TRBD2. Germline-derived CDR1 and CDR2 are SGHTA and FQGNSA. CDR3 size: 15 residues. The V and J ends lost 2 bases and 4 bases, in that order; junction bases with no gene match: 4. This chain's CDR3 is CASSLFRGGTGELFF. The DNA for the CDR3 is TGTGCCAGCAGCTTATTTCGCGGGGGCACCGGGGAGCTGTTTTTT.

There are many counts of this clonotype. The gene calls are TRBV28 and TRBJ1-1; tentatively, D is TRBD1 (6 bases). The CDR3 contains 15 residues. Germline CDR1 is MDHEN and CDR2 is SYDVKM. V was trimmed by 7 bases and J by 1 base, leaving 16 bases between them. CDR3 coding DNA: TGTGCCAGCACCCCCCGGACAGTTGCGAACACTGAAGCTTTCTTT. Translation gives CASTPRTVANTEAFF. Using reference TRBV28 and TRBJ1-1 for the parts outside the CDR3, the full variable domain is DVKVTQSSRYLVKRTGEKVFLECVQDMDHENMFWYRQDPGLGLRLIYFSYDVKMKEKGDIPEGYSVSREKKERFSLILESASTNQTSMYLCASTPRTVANTEAFFGQGTRLTVV.

On this clonotype itself: A junction boundary mismatches the germline segment, possibly from a read error. CDR3 DNA sequence: TGCAATGCTAGAGGAGCGAGGCACACTGAAGCTTTCTTT. Encoded protein: CNARGARHTEAFF. The chain couples TRBV20-1 to TRBJ1-1; D gene ambiguous. The CDR3 extends over 13 amino acids. In germline, CDR1 is DFQATT, CDR2 SNEGSKA (reference sequence).

The CDR3 loop is CSARGQGGETQYF. The CDR3 DNA is TGCAGTGCTAGAGGACAGGGGGGTGAGACCCAGTACTTC. The chain links TRBV20-1 to TRBJ2-5; 9 nucleotides line up with TRBD1. CDR1 and CDR2 from the germline V gene are DFQATT and SNEGSKA (reference sequence). After removal of 1 base from V and 5 bases from J, the junction contained 2 bases not matched to a gene. The CDR3 has 13 residues.

This clonotype has ten or more counts. V is TRBV19 and J is TRBJ2-2; no firm D call. CDR3 length: 15 residues. Germline-derived CDR1 and CDR2 are LNHDA and SQIVND (reference sequence). Trimming took off 1 base at V and 4 bases at J, with 10 bases between the two ends. CDR3 loop: CASSIGITGTGELFF. The CDR3 nucleotides read TGTGCCAGTAGTATAGGTATTACCGGCACCGGGGAGCTGTTTTTT.

As concerns this clonotype: A read error may explain this, as a much larger clone is one base away. This chain uses TRBV3-1 with TRBJ1-1; 8 nucleotides align to TRBD1. Trimming took 4 bases from V and 4 from J; bases not matched to a gene: 8. The V gene's germline CDR1 is LGHDT and CDR2 YNNKEL (reference sequence). The CDR3 has 15 amino acids. The CDR3 protein is CASSRGTGDRTEAFF. DNA of the CDR3: TGTGCCAGCAGCCGGGGGACAGGCGATCGCACTGAAGCTTTCTTT.

This chain links TRBV7-2 with TRBJ2-7, with 7 bases lining up with TRBD1. Germline CDR1 SGHTA, CDR2 FQGNSA. V lost 4 bases, J lost 3 bases, and 9 bases stayed unmatched. This CDR3 comprises 15 residues. CDR3 amino acids: CASSSRGQLFYEQYF. In DNA form, the CDR3 reads TGTGCCAGCAGCTCCAGGGGACAGCTCTTCTACGAGCAGTACTTC.

Notes on this clonotype: Relative to the germline gene, one junction end is altered; a read error may explain this. The chain is built from TRBV4-3 and TRBJ1-1, with no clear D. Germline-derived CDR1 and CDR2 are LGHNA and YSLEER. CDR3 length equals 15 residues. CDR3 DNA sequence: TGCGCCGGCAGCCAAACCCCGGACGGGAACACTGAAGCTTTCTTT. The encoded protein is CAGSQTPDGNTEAFF.

This clonotype has a count of ten or more. The rearrangement uses TRBV9 and TRBJ2-1, with 13 nucleotides matching TRBD2. The germline V gene has CDR1 SGDLS and CDR2 YYNGEE. The CDR3 sequence is 14 residues long. With 3 bases clipped from V and 9 bases from J, the junction kept 3 bases outside the gene matches. CDR3 region: CASSGTSGRGEQFF. As DNA, the CDR3 is TGTGCCAGCAGCGGGACTAGCGGGAGAGGTGAGCAGTTCTTC. Combining the CDR3 with reference TRBV9 and TRBJ2-1 gives the whole variable domain DSGVTQTPKHLITATGQRVTLRCSPRSGDLSVYWYQQSLDQGLQFLIQYYNGEERAKGNILERFSAQQFPDLHSELNLSSLELGDSALYFCASSGTSGRGEQFFGPGTRLTVL.